Listed here are 14 T cell receptor beta chains from one sample, sequenced in a study of cytomegalovirus exposure and HLA in healthy donors. With 60 Vbeta and 13 Jbeta primers, the PCR was carried out. Profiling relied on immunoSEQ multiplex PCR, and the TCRdb table lists in-frame clones only, not all of them. Its table lists 60,000 to 65,000 clones. The sample comprised PBMCs. Receptors were obtained from a woman in her late teens or twenties in good health and CMV-seronegative.

The chain is built from TRBV6-1 and TRBJ2-2; 7 nucleotides align to TRBD2. The V gene end was trimmed by 2 bases and the J gene end by 3 bases; junction bases not matched to a gene: 3. Germline V gene data show CDR1 as MNHNS and CDR2 as SASEGT. This CDR3 is 15 amino acids long. The CDR3 DNA reads TGTGCCAGCAGTGAACGGGGGGTGGACACCGGGGAGCTGTTTTTT. It yields the protein CASSERGVDTGELFF.

V usage is TRBV18 and J usage is TRBJ2-2; D is perhaps TRBD1 (6 bases). Trimming took 3 bases from V and 5 from J, leaving 19 bases between them. Per germline, CDR1 KGHSH and CDR2 LQKENI. The CDR3 loop spans 17 amino acids. The CDR3 DNA reads TGTGCCAGCTCACCGTCGACAGGCGGCCTCCATACCGGGGAGCTGTTTTTT. Residues: CASSPSTGGLHTGELFF.

The J gene is TRBJ1-1, the V gene TRBV19; D call uncertain. The CDR3 loop spans 14 amino acids. Germline CDR1 reads LNHDA; CDR2 reads SQIVND (reference sequence). The V end lost 2 bases, the J end lost 0 bases, and 7 bases lay between the germline ends. In DNA form, the CDR3 reads TGTGCCAGTAGTATAATCAGGATGAACACTGAAGCTTTCTTT. It translates to CASSIIRMNTEAFF.

The chain has TRBV27 and TRBJ2-6; TRBD1 aligns across 8 bases. V gave up 5 bases and J gave up 3 bases; unmatched junction bases: 6. Germline lookup yields CDR1 MNHEY and CDR2 SMNVEV (reference sequence). This CDR3 has 16 amino acids. This CDR3 is CASSAGQGIGANVLTF. CDR3 nucleotide sequence: TGTGCCAGCAGTGCTGGACAGGGTATTGGGGCCAACGTCCTGACTTTC.

This chain connects TRBV7-9 to TRBJ2-7, with D possibly matching TRBD2 (6 bases). Trimming stripped 2 bases from V and 2 bases from J, with 7 bases between. The CDR3 contains 13 residues. Per germline, CDR1 SEHNR and CDR2 FQNEAQ (reference sequence). The CDR3 sequence: CASSLPGAYEQYF. CDR3 in DNA: TGTGCCAGCAGCTTACCGGGGGCCTACGAGCAGTACTTC.

The V call is TRBV4-1, the J call TRBJ2-5; 8 bases agree with TRBD1. After removal of 6 bases from V and 5 bases from J, the junction contained 8 bases not matched to a gene. This CDR3 region has 14 residues. Per the germline V gene, CDR1 is MGHRA and CDR2 is YSYEKL. The DNA of the CDR3 is TGCGCCAGCAGGGACAGGGCGGCGAGCGAGACCCAGTACTTC. Translating it yields CASRDRAASETQYF.

The rearrangement joins TRBV5-1 to TRBJ2-2; no firm D call. CDR3 length equals 16 residues. Germline V CDR1 and CDR2: SGHRS, YFSETQ. Trimming removed 0 bases at V and 1 base at J, with 10 bases between. DNA of the CDR3: TGCGCCAGCAGCTTGGAGTTGCAGAAGAACACCGGGGAGCTGTTTTTT. Protein sequence: CASSLELQKNTGELFF. Looking up the rest from reference TRBV5-1 and TRBJ2-2 gives the full variable domain: KAGVTQTPRYLIKTRGQQVTLSCSPISGHRSVSWYQQTPGQGLQFLFEYFSETQRNKGNFPGRFSGRQFSNSRSEMNVSTLELGDSALYLCASSLELQKNTGELFFGEGSRLTVL.

The rearrangement joins TRBV18 to TRBJ2-7; 7 nucleotides agree with TRBD2. With V trimmed by 2 bases and J by 1 base, 2 bases remained unmatched. The CDR3 is 14 residues long. Germline CDR1 is KGHSH and CDR2 is LQKENI. The CDR3 DNA reads TGTGCCAGCTCACCAGAGCGGGATTCCTACGAGCAGTACTTC. Translated: CASSPERDSYEQYF.

The chain uses TRBV13 and TRBJ2-1; no reliable D call. Trimming cost V 5 bases and J 3 bases, with 5 bases left between them. The CDR3 is made up of 12 amino acids. CDR1 is PRHDT and CDR2 is FYEKMQ in the germline V gene (reference sequence). CDR3 sequence: CASSPNYNEQFF. The CDR3 DNA is TGTGCCAGCAGCCCCAACTACAATGAGCAGTTCTTC.

The chain carries TRBV6-6 and TRBJ2-7, with 9 bases lining up with TRBD1. V was clipped by 10 bases and J by 4 bases; unmatched bases: 5. Germline V lookup: CDR1 MNHNY, CDR2 SVGAGI (reference sequence). The CDR3 loop spans 12 amino acids. The CDR3 region is CATGTGTYEQYF. CDR3 in DNA: TGTGCCACCGGGACAGGGACTTACGAGCAGTACTTC.

Its frequency marks this clone as medium-sized. The V call is TRBV6-1, the J call TRBJ1-5; tentatively, D is TRBD1 (5 bases). Per the germline V gene, CDR1 is MNHNS and CDR2 is SASEGT. V was trimmed by 5 bases and J by 4 bases, leaving 12 bases between them. The CDR3 has 14 residues. As DNA, the CDR3 is TGTGCCAGCAGTATGACAGAGGAAAATCAGCCCCAGCATTTT. Its protein is CASSMTEENQPQHF.

The chain employs TRBV18 and TRBJ2-7; TRBD2 might be the D (5 bases). CDR1 is KGHSH and CDR2 is LQKENI in the germline V gene. V lost 2 bases to trimming and J lost 3 bases, with 11 bases between them. The CDR3 has 14 residues. The CDR3 DNA is TGTGCCAGCTCACCAAACGGGGAGCTCTACGAGCAGTACTTC. This sequence encodes CASSPNGELYEQYF.

This chain connects TRBV19 to TRBJ2-1; 7 bases line up with TRBD2. CDR3 length equals 14 residues. J lost 0 bases, V lost 7 bases, and 3 bases had no gene match. Germline-derived CDR1 and CDR2 are LNHDA and SQIVND (reference sequence). In DNA form, the CDR3 reads TGTGCCAGTAAGGCGGGGGACTCCTACAATGAGCAGTTCTTC. It codes for CASKAGDSYNEQFF.

V and J are TRBV20-1 and TRBJ2-1, with D uncertain. Between the trimmed V and J ends, which lost 7 bases and 9 bases, there was a span of 13 bases. CDR3 length: 11 residues. The germline CDR1 and CDR2 sequences are DFQATT and SNEGSKA (reference sequence). Here the CDR3 reads CSVSVTGEQFF. CDR3 bases: TGCAGTGTATCGGTAACGGGTGAGCAGTTCTTC.